Described below is a single T cell receptor (beta chain) sequence and its context. Documented time point: newly diagnosed GD, antithyroid drugs for less than 3 months. PBMCs provided the RNA from which the TCR library was made. The record originates from a study of regulatory T cells in long-lasting Graves disease. Library construction for TCR beta used iRepertoire HTBI primers and Arm-PCR of CDR3 regions. MiXCR, run by TCRdb on the multiplex PCR reads, gives a single entry per CDR3 protein. The sample consists of about 200,000 distinct CDR3 sequences, approximately 18% of them appearing once. This CDR3 has 15 residues. Trimming took off 6 bases at V and 5 bases at J, with 19 bases between the two ends. The germline gives CDR1 SNHLY, CDR2 FYNNEI. In addition, the sample was reused for a study of T cells in Graves' hyperthyroidism and ophthalmopathy. As that study records: Hyperthyroidism, newly diagnosed and lasting under 2 months, affected patients aged 18 to 65. It was uncontrolled infection, other autoimmune disease, pregnancy or lactation that excluded patients. The model identified upcoming ophthalmopathy a median approximately six months ahead of onset.

This chain connects TRBV2 to TRBJ2-5, with a weak D call TRBD1 (6 bases). This TCR derives from a woman aged 30 to 39 with Graves disease. The sample was peripheral blood mononuclear cells (PBMCs), taken at new diagnosis, from a patient treated with antithyroid drugs. The CDR3 DNA is TGTGCCAGCAGCGTACAGAGGGTCCAGGGGGAGACCCAGTACTTC. Its protein is CASSVQRVQGETQYF.